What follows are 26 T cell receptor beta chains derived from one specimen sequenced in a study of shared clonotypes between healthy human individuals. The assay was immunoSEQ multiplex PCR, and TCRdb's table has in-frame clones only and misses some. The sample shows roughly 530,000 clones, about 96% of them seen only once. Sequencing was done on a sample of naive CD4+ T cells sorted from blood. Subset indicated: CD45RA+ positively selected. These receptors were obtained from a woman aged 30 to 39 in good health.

The CDR3 loop reads CASSETGGTYEQYF. Written as DNA, the CDR3 is TGTGCCAGTAGTGAAACGGGAGGGACCTACGAGCAGTACTTC. The V gene is TRBV19, the J gene TRBJ2-7, with 8 nucleotides matching TRBD2. The V gene end was trimmed by 5 bases and the J gene end by 2 bases; junction bases not matched to a gene: 5. CDR3 size: 14 residues. The germline V gene has CDR1 LNHDA and CDR2 SQIVND (reference sequence).

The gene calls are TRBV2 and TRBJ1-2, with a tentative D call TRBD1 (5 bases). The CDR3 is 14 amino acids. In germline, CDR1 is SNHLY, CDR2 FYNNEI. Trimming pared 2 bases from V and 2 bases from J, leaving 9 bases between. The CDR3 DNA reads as TGTGCCAGCAGTGAAATGGGGACCAACTATGGCTACACCTTC. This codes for CASSEMGTNYGYTF.

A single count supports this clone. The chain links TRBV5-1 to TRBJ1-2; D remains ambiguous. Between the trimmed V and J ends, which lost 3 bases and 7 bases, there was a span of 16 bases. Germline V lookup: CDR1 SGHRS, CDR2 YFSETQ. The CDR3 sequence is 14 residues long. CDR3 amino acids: CASSSHGGTRGYTF. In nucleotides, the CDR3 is TGCGCCAGCAGCTCCCACGGCGGAACTCGTGGCTACACCTTC.

The CDR3 sequence is CASRRTRLQDTQYF. The DNA of the CDR3 is TGTGCCAGCAGAAGAACTCGACTGCAAGATACGCAGTATTTT. The J gene is TRBJ2-3, the V gene TRBV6-6; D gene uncertain. V was shortened by 6 bases and J by 5 bases, with 15 bases between the two germline ends. The CDR3 contains 14 residues. Germline CDR1 reads MNHNY; CDR2 reads SVGAGI (reference sequence).

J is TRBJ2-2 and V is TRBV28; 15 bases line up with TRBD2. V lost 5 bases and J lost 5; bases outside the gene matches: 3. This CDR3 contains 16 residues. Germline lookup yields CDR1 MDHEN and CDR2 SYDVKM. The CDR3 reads CASSQGLAGGTGELFF. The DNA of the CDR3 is TGTGCCAGCAGTCAGGGACTAGCGGGAGGTACCGGGGAGCTGTTTTTT.

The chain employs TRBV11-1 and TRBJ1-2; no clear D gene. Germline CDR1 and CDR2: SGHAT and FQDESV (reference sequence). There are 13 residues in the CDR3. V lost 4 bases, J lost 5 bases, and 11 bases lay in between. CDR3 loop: CASSSPKGYGYTF. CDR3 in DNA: TGTGCCAGCAGCTCCCCGAAAGGGTATGGCTACACCTTC.

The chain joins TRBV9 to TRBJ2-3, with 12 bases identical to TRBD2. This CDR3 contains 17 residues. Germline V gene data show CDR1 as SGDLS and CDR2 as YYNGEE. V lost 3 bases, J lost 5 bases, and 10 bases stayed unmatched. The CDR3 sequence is CASSAGRLAGEGDTQYF. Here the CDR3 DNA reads TGTGCCAGCAGCGCCGGTCGACTAGCGGGAGAAGGAGATACGCAGTATTTT.

The CDR3 here is CASRDRSKNTGELFF. The CDR3 bases are TGTGCCAGCAGGGATAGGTCCAAGAACACCGGGGAGCTGTTTTTT. The V gene is TRBV2, the J gene TRBJ2-2; unclear D gene. This CDR3 spans 15 amino acids. CDR1 SNHLY and CDR2 FYNNEI come from the germline V gene. V gave up 6 bases and J gave up 1 base, with 12 bases separating them.

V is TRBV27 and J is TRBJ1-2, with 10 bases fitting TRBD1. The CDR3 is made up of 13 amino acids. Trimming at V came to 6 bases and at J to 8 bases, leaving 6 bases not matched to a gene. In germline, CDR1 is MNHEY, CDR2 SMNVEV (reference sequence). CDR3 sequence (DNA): TGTGCCAGCAGCCGACAGGGGGCAGGGGGCTACACCTTC. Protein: CASSRQGAGGYTF.

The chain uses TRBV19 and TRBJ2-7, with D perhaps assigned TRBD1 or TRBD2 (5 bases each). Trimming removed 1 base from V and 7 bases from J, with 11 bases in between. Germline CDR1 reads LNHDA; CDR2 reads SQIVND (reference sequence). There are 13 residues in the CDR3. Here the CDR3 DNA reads TGTGCCAGTAGTATAGGAGGGGCAAGGGAGCAGTACTTC. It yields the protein CASSIGGAREQYF.

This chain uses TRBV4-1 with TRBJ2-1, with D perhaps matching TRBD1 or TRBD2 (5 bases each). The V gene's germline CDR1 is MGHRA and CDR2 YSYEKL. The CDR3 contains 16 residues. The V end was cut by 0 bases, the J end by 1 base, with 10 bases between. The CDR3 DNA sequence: TGCGCCAGCAGCCAAGATTGGGGGAGTTCCTACAATGAGCAGTTCTTC. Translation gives CASSQDWGSSYNEQFF.

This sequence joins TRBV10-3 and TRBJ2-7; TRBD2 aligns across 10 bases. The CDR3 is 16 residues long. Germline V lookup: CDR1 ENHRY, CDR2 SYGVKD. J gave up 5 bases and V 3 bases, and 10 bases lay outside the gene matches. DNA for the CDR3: TGTGCCATCAGTGATGTATCGCTAGCGGGAGTCAACGAGCAGTACTTC. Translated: CAISDVSLAGVNEQYF.

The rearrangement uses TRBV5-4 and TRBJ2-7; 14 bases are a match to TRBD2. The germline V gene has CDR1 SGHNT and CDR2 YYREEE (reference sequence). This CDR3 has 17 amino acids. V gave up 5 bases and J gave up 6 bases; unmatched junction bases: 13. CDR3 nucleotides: TGTGCCAGCAGTCCCGGGACTAGCGGGAGTAGAGCACTCGAGCAGTACTTC. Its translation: CASSPGTSGSRALEQYF.

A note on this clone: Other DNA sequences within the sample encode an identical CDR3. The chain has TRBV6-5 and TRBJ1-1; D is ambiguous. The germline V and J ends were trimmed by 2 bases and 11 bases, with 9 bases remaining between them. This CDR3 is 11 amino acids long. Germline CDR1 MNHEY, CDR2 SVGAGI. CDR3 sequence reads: CASSYKGRAFF. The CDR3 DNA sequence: TGTGCCAGCAGTTACAAGGGTAGGGCTTTCTTT.

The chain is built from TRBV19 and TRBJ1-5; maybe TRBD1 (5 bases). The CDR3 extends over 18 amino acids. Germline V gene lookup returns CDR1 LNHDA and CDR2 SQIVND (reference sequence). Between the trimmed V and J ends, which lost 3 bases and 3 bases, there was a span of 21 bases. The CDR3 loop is CASSMGRGWQGYNQPQHF. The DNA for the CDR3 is TGTGCCAGTAGTATGGGGAGGGGATGGCAGGGCTACAATCAGCCCCAGCATTTT.

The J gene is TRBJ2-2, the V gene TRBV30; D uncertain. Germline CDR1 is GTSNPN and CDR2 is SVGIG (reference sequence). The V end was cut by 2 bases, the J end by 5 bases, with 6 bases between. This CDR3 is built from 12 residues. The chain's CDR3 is CAWSYGTGELFF. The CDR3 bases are TGTGCCTGGAGTTATGGGACCGGGGAGCTGTTTTTT. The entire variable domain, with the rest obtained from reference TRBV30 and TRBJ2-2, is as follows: SQTIHQWPATLVQPVGSPLSLECTVEGTSNPNLYWYRQAAGRGLQLLFYSVGIGQISSEVPQNLSASRPQDRQFILSSKKLLLSDSGFYLCAWSYGTGELFFGEGSRLTVL.

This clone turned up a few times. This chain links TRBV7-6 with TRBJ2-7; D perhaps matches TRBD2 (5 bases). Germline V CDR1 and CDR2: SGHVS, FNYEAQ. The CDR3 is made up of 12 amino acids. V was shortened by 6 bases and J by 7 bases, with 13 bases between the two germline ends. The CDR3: CASSSDGGEQYF. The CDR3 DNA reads TGTGCCAGCAGTTCGGACGGCGGGGAGCAGTACTTC.

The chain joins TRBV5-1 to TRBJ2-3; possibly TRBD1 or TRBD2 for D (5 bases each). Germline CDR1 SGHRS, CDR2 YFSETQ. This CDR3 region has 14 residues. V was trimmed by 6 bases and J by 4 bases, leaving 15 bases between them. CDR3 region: CASKGTVTSDTQYF. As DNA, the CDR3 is TGCGCCAGCAAAGGGACGGTGACTTCAGATACGCAGTATTTT. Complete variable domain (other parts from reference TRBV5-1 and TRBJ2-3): KAGVTQTPRYLIKTRGQQVTLSCSPISGHRSVSWYQQTPGQGLQFLFEYFSETQRNKGNFPGRFSGRQFSNSRSEMNVSTLELGDSALYLCASKGTVTSDTQYFGPGTRLTVL.

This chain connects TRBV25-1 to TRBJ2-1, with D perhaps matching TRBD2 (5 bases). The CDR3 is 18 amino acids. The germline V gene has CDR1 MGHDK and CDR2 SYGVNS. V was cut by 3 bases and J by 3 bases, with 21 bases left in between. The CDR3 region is CASSDLSLCGPRYNEQFF. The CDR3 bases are TGTGCCAGCAGTGACCTATCCTTATGCGGGCCACGCTACAATGAGCAGTTCTTC.

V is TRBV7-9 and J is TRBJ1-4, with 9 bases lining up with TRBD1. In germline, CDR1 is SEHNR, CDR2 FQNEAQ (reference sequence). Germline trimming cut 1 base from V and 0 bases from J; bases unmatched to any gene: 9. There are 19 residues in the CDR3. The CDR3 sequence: CASSLDLPGQGSTNEKLFF. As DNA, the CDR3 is TGTGCCAGCAGCTTAGACCTACCGGGACAGGGCTCAACTAATGAAAAACTGTTTTTT.

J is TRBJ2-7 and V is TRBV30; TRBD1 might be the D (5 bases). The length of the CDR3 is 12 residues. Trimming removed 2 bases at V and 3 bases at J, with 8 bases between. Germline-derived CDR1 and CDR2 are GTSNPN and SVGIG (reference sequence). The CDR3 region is CAWSFRDYEQYF. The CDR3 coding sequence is TGTGCCTGGAGTTTCAGGGACTACGAGCAGTACTTC.

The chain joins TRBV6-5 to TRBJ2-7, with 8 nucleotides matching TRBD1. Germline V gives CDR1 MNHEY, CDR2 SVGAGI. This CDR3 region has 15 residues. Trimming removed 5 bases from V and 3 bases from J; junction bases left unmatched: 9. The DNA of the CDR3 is TGTGCCAGCAGTCGCAAGGGGGGACAGGTCTACGAGCAGTACTTC. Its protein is CASSRKGGQVYEQYF.

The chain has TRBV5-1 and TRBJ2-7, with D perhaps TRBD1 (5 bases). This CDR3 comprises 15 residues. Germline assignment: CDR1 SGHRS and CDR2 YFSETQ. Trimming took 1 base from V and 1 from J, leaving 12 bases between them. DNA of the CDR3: TGCGCCAGCAGCTTGCGGCAGGGAACATCCTACGAGCAGTACTTC. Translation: CASSLRQGTSYEQYF.

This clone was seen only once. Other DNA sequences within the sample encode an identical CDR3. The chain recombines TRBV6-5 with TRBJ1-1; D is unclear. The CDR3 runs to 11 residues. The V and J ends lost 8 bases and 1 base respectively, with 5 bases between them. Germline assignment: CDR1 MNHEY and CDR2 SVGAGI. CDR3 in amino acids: CASRKNTEAFF. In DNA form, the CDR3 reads TGTGCCAGCCGTAAGAACACTGAAGCTTTCTTT.

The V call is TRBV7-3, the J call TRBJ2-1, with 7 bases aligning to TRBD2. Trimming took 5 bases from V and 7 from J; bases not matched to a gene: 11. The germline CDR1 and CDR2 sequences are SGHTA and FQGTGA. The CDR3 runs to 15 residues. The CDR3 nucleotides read TGTGCCAGCAGCCCCTCCCGGGGGGTAGGAAATGAGCAGTTCTTC. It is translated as CASSPSRGVGNEQFF.

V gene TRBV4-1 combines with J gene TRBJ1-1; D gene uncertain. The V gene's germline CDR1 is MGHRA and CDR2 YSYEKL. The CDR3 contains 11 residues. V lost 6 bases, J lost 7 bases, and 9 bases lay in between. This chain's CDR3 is CASRSIFEAFF. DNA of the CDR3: TGCGCCAGCAGGAGTATCTTTGAAGCTTTCTTT.